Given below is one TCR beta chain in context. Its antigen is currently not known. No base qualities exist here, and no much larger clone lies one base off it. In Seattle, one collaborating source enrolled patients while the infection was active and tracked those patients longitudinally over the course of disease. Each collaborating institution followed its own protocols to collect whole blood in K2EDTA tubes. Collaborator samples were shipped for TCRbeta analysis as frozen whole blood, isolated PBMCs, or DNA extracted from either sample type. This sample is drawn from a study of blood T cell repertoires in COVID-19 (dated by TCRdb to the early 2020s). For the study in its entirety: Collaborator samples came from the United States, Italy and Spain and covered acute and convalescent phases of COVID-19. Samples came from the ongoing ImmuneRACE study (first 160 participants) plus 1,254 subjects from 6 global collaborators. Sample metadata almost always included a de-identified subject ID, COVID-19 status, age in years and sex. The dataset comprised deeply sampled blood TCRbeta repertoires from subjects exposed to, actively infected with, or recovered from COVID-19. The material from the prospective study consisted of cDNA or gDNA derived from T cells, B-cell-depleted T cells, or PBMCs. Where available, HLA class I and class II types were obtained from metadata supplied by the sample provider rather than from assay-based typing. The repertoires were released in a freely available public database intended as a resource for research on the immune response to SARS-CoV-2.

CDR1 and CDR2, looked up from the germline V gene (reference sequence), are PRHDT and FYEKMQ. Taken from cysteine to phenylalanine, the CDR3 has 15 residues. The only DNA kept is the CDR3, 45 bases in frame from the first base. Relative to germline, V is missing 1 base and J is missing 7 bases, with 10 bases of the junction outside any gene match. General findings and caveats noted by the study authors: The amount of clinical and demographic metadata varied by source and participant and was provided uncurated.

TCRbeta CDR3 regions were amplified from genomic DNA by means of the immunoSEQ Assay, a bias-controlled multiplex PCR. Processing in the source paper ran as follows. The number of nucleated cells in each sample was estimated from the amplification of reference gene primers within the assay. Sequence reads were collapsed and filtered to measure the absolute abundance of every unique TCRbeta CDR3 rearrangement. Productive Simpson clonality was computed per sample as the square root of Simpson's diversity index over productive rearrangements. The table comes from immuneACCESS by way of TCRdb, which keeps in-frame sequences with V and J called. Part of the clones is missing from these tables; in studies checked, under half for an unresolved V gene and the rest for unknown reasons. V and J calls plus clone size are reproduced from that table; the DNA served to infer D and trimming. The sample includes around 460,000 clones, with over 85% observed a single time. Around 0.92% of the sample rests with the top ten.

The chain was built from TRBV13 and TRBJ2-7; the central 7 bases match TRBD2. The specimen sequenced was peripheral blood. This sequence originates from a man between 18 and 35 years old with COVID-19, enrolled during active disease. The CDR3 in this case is CASSLALAVTLEQYF. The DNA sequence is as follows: TGTGCCAGCAGCTTAGCCCTAGCGGTTACCTTAGAGCAGTACTTC.